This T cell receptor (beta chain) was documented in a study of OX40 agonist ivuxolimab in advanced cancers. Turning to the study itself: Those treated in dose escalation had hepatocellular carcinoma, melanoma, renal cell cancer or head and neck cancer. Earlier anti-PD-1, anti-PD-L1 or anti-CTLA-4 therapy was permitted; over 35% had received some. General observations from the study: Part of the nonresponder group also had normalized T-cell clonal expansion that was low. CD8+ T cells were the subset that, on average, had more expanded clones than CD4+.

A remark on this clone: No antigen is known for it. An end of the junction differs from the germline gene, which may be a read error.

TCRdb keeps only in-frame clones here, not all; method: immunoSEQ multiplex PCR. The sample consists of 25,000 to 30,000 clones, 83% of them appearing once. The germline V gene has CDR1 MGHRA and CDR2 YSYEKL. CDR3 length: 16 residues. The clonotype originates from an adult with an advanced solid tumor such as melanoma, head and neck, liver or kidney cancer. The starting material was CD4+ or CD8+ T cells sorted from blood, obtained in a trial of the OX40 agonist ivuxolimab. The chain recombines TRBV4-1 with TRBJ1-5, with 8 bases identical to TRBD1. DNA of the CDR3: TGCACCAGCAGCCAAGAGGGCAGGGGGCGTAGTCAGCCCCAGCATTTT. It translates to CTSSQEGRGRSQPQHF.